Listed below are T cell receptor beta chains from one sample, sequenced in a study of T cells in Graves' hyperthyroidism and ophthalmopathy. One entry per CDR3 protein results from TCRdb running MiXCR on the multiplex PCR reads. The table lists 600,000 to 900,000 distinct CDR3 sequences, around 17% of them singletons, with 8.4% in the top ten. The sample comprised blood. The receptors were sampled from a man between 18 and 29 years old with Graves' hyperthyroidism. CDR3s include the opening cysteine and the closing phenylalanine or tryptophan. D genes are given only for firm matches. Not all rows give a size; the values are once, few, many and, for expanded clones, a class.

v_call: TRBV7-2
d_call: NA
j_call: TRBJ2-7
clone_size: many
cdr3_aa: CASSLVVAASYEQYF
cdr3_nt: TGTGCCAGCAGCTTAGTAGTGGCGGCCTCCTACGAGCAGTACTTC

v_call: TRBV30
d_call: NA
j_call: TRBJ1-5
clone_size: many
cdr3_aa: CAWSVGEPQHF
cdr3_nt: TGTGCCTGGAGTGTTGGGGAGCCCCAGCATTTT

v_call: TRBV3-1
d_call: NA
j_call: TRBJ2-7
clone_size: many
cdr3_aa: CASSQVGQRGIDEQYF
cdr3_nt: TGTGCCAGCAGCCAGGTTGGGCAGCGAGGGATAGACGAGCAGTACTTC

v_call: TRBV10-3
d_call: NA
j_call: TRBJ2-7
clone_size: NA
cdr3_aa: CAISEPRTDSLEQYF
cdr3_nt: TGTGCCATCAGTGAGCCTCGGACAGATTCCCTCGAGCAGTACTTC

v_call: TRBV20-1
d_call: NA
j_call: TRBJ1-5
clone_size: few
cdr3_aa: CSASRRRNQPQHF
cdr3_nt: TGCAGTGCTAGTAGGCGGAGAAATCAGCCCCAGCATTTT

v_call: TRBV29-1
d_call: NA
j_call: TRBJ1-5
clone_size: few
cdr3_aa: CSVALGSNQPQHF
cdr3_nt: TGCAGCGTGGCGCTGGGGAGCAATCAGCCCCAGCATTTT

v_call: TRBV3-1
d_call: TRBD2
j_call: TRBJ2-1
clone_size: NA
cdr3_aa: CASSLSGSYNERFF
cdr3_nt: TGTGCCAGCAGCCTTAGCGGGAGTTACAATGAGCGGTTCTTC

v_call: TRBV6-1
d_call: NA
j_call: TRBJ2-3
clone_size: NA
cdr3_aa: CASSAGDSGDTQYF
cdr3_nt: TGTGCCAGCAGTGCAGGTGACTCAGGGGATACGCAGTATTTT

v_call: TRBV6-1
d_call: NA
j_call: TRBJ2-4
clone_size: few
cdr3_aa: CASGAENIQYF
cdr3_nt: TGTGCCAGCGGCGCCGAAAACATTCAGTACTTC

v_call: TRBV6-1
d_call: NA
j_call: TRBJ2-7
clone_size: many
cdr3_aa: CASSEVHDWTTYEQYF
cdr3_nt: TGTGCCAGCAGTGAAGTACATGACTGGACAACCTACGAGCAGTACTTC

v_call: TRBV28
d_call: TRBD2
j_call: TRBJ2-3
clone_size: many
cdr3_aa: CASSSSGVTDTQYF
cdr3_nt: TGTGCCAGCAGCTCTAGCGGGGTCACAGATACGCAGTATTTT

v_call: TRBV20-1
d_call: TRBD2
j_call: TRBJ2-4
clone_size: NA
cdr3_aa: CSARASGSSNIQYF
cdr3_nt: TGCAGTGCTAGAGCCAGCGGGAGCTCCAACATTCAGTACTTC

v_call: TRBV7-9
d_call: TRBD2
j_call: TRBJ2-1
clone_size: NA
cdr3_aa: CASSRLGSSGRDEQFF
cdr3_nt: TGTGCCAGCAGCAGGCTCGGGTCTAGCGGGAGGGATGAGCAGTTCTTC